This T cell receptor beta chain was captured by sequencing in a study of metastatic and nonmetastatic thyroid tumors. Each patient came to thyroid surgery without any prior treatment (of any kind). This clone was seen at least ten times. Its antigen is undetermined. The sample carries other DNA sequences with the same CDR3. Germline V lookup: CDR1 LGHNA, CDR2 YNFKEQ. Trimming took off 1 base at V and 4 bases at J, with 10 bases between the two ends. This CDR3 comprises 14 residues. Points from the study as a whole: Malignant thyroid tumors reportedly exceeded benign nodules significantly in TCR beta diversity, with the difference appearing in blood and tumor.

TCRdb recomputed clones from the PCR reads via MiXCR. The top ten clones hold roughly 25% of a sample with about 15,000 clones, around a third of them seen once. The specimen was tumor tissue. This clonotype originated in a female donor with papillary thyroid cancer or a benign thyroid nodule (not recorded which). Some clones in this sample may be carry-over from other donors' samples. The chain joins TRBV4-2 to TRBJ2-5, with D tentatively TRBD1 or TRBD2 (5 bases each). As DNA, the CDR3 is TGTGCCAGCAGCCAAGGAACGGGACCAGAGACCCAGTACTTC. This gives the protein CASSQGTGPETQYF.